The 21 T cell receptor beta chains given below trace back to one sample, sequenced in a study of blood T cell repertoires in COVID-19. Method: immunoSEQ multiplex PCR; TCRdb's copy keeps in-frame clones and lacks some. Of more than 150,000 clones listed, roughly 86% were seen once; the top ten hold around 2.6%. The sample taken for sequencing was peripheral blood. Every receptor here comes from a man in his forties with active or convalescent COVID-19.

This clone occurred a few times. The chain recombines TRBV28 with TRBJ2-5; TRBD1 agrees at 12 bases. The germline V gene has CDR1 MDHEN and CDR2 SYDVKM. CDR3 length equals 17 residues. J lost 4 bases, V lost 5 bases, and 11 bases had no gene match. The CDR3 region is CASSPLVWDRGRETQYF. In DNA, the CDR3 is TGTGCCAGCAGTCCCCTTGTTTGGGACAGGGGGCGAGAGACCCAGTACTTC.

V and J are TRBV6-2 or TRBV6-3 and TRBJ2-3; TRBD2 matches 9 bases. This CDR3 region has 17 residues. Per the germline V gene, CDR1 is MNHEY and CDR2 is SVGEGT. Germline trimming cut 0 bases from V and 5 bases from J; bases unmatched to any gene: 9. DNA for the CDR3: TGTGCCAGCAGTTACTCCCTCCAGCGGGGGGATAAAGATACGCAGTATTTT. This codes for CASSYSLQRGDKDTQYF.

The CDR3 here is CASSLKGWETQYF. CDR3 nucleotides: TGTGCCAGCAGTTTAAAGGGGTGGGAGACCCAGTACTTC. V gene TRBV12-3 or TRBV12-4 combines with J gene TRBJ2-5, with a possible D match to TRBD1 (5 bases). The CDR3 is 13 amino acids. V was shortened by 2 bases and J by 5 bases, with 9 bases between the two germline ends.

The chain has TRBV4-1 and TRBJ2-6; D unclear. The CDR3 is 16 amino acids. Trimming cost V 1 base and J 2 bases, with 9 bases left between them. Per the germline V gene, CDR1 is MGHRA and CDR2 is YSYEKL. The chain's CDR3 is CASSQGPQAGANVLTF. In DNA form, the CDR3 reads TGCGCCAGCAGCCAAGGTCCCCAGGCTGGGGCCAACGTCCTGACTTTC.

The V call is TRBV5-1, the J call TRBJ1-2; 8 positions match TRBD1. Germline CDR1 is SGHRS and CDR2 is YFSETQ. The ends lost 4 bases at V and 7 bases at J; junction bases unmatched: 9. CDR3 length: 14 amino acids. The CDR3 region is CASSPDRESSGYTF. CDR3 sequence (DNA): TGCGCCAGCAGCCCGGACAGGGAGTCTAGTGGCTACACCTTC.

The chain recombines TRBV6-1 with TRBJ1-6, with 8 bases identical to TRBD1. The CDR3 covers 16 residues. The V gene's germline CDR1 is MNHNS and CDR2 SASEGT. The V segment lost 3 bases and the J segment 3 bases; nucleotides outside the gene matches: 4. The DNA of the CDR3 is TGTGCCAGCAGTGATCAGACAGGGGACTATAATTCACCCCTCCACTTT. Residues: CASSDQTGDYNSPLHF.

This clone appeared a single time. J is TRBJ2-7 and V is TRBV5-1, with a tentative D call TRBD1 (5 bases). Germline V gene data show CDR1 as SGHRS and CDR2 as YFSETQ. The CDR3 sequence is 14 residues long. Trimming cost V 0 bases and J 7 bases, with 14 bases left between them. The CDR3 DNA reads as TGCGCCAGCAGCTTGGATACAGGCGTGTGGGAGCAGTACTTC. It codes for CASSLDTGVWEQYF.

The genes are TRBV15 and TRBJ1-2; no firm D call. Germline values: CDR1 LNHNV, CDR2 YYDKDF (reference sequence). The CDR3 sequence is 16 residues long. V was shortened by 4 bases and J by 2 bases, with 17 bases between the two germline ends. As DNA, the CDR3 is TGTGCCACCAGCAAGGAGGTTACATCTAGAAACTATGGCTACACCTTC. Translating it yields CATSKEVTSRNYGYTF.

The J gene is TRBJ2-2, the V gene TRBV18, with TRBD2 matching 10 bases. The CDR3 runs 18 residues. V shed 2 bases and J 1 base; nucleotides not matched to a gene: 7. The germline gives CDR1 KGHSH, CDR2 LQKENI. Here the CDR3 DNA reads TGTGCCAGCTCACCATCAGTAGCGGGGGGCAGGAACACCGGGGAGCTGTTTTTT. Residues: CASSPSVAGGRNTGELFF.

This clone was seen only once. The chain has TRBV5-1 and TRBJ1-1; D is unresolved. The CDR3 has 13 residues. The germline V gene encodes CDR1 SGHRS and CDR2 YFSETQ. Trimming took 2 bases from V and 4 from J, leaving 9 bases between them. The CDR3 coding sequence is TGCGCCAGCAGCTTTAACGGGGTCACTGAAGCTTTCTTT. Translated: CASSFNGVTEAFF.

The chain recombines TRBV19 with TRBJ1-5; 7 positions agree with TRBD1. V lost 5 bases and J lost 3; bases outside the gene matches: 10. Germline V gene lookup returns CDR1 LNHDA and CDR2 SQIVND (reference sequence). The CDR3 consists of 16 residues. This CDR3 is CASSFLQGVSNQPQHF. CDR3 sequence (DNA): TGTGCCAGTAGTTTTCTCCAGGGGGTCTCCAATCAGCCCCAGCATTTT.

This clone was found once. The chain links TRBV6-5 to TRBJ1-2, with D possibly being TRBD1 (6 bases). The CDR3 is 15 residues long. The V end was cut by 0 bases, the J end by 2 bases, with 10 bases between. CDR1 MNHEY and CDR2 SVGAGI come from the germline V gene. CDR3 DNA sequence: TGTGCCAGCAGTTACTCGACAGGCAGAAACTATGGCTACACCTTC. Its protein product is CASSYSTGRNYGYTF.

The CDR3 coding sequence is TGTGCCAGCAGCCGGGACAGGGTTGGGGGCTATGGCTACACCTTC. The encoded protein is CASSRDRVGGYGYTF. This chain links TRBV7-9 with TRBJ1-2; 9 nucleotides line up with TRBD1. V shed 5 bases and J 4 bases; nucleotides not matched to a gene: 8. Germline V gives CDR1 SEHNR, CDR2 FQNEAQ (reference sequence). This CDR3 has 15 amino acids. Full variable domain (missing parts from reference TRBV7-9 and TRBJ1-2): DTGVSQNPRHKITKRGQNVTFRCDPISEHNRLYWYRQTLGQGPEFLTYFQNEAQLEKSRLLSDRFSAERPKGSFSTLEIQRTEQGDSAMYLCASSRDRVGGYGYTFGSGTRLTVV.

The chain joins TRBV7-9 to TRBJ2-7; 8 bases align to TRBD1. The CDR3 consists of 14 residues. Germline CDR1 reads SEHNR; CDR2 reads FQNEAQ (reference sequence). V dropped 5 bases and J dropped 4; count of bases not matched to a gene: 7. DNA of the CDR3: TGTGCCAGCAGCCCAGGCAGGGGGCGGTACGAGCAGTACTTC. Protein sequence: CASSPGRGRYEQYF.

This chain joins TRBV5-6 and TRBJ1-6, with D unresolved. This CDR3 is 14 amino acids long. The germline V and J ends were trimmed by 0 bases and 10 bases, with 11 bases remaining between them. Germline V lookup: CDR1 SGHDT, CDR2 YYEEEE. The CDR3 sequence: CASSLGNRNSPLHF. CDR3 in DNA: TGTGCCAGCAGCTTGGGCAACAGAAACTCACCCCTCCACTTT. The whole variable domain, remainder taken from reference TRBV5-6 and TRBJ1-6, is DAGVTQSPTHLIKTRGQQVTLRCSPKSGHDTVSWYQQALGQGPQFIFQYYEEEERQRGNFPDRFSGHQFPNYSSELNVNALLLGDSALYLCASSLGNRNSPLHFGNGTRLTVT.

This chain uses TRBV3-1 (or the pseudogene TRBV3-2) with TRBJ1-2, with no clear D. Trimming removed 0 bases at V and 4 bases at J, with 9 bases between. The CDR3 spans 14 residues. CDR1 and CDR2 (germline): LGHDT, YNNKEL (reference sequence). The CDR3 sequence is CASSQDQAGYGYTF. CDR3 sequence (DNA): TGTGCCAGCAGCCAAGATCAGGCCGGCTATGGCTACACCTTC.

The CDR3 spells CATSRELQGLNTEAFF. The DNA for the CDR3 is TGTGCCACCAGCAGAGAACTGCAGGGGTTAAACACTGAAGCTTTCTTT. The rearrangement links TRBV15 to TRBJ1-1; tentatively, D is TRBD1 (6 bases). Germline CDR1 reads LNHNV; CDR2 reads YYDKDF (reference sequence). Trimming stripped 0 bases from V and 2 bases from J, with 13 bases between. The CDR3 extends over 16 amino acids.

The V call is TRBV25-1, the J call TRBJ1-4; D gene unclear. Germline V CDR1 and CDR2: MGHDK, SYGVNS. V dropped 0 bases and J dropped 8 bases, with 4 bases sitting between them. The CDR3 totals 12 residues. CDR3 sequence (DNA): TGTGCCAGCAGTGAATATGCGGAAAAACTGTTTTTT. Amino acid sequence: CASSEYAEKLFF.

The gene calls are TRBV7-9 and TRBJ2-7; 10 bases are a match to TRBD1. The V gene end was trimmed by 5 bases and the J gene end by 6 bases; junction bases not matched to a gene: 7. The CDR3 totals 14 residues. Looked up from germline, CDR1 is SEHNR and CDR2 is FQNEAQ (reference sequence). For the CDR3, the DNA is TGTGCCAGCAGCGCCAGACAGGGGGCCGGCGAGCAGTACTTC. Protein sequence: CASSARQGAGEQYF.

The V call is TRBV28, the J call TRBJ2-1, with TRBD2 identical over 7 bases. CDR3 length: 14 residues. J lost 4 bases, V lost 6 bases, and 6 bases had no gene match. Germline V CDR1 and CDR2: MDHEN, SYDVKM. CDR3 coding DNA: TGTGCCAGCAGCCTCGCGGGGGTTTACAATGAGCAGTTCTTC. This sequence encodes CASSLAGVYNEQFF.

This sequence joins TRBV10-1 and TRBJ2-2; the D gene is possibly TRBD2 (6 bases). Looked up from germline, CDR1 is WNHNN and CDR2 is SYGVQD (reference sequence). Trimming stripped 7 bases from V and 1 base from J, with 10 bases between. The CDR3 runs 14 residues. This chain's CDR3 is CASTSGLNTGELFF. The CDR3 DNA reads TGCGCCAGCACCTCGGGACTGAACACCGGGGAGCTGTTTTTT.